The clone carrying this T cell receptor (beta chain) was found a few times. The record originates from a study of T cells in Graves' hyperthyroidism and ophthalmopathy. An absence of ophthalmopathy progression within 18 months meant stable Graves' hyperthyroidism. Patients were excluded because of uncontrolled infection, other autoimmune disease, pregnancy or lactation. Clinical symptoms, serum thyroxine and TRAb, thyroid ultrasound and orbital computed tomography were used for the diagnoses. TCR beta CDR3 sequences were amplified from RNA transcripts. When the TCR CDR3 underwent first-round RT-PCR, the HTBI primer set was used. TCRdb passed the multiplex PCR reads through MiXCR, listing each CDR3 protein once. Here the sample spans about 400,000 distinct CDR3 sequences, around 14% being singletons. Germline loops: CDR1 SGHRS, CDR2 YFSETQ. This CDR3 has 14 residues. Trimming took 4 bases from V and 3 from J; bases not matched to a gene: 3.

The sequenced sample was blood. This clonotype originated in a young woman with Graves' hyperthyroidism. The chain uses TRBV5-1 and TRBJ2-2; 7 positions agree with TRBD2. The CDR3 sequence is CASSGAGDTGELFF. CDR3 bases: TGCGCCAGCAGCGGGGCGGGAGACACCGGGGAGCTGTTTTTT.